Included here is one T cell receptor (beta chain) sequence, with context. Assay: immunoSEQ multiplex PCR; the TCRdb copy retains only in-frame clones and omits some. This table holds 300,000 to 350,000 clones, approximately 85% found once. This entry belongs to a study of blood T cell repertoires in COVID-19. Background on the study: Whether acute or convalescent, the COVID-19 samples came from the United States, Italy and Spain.

Germline CDR1 reads SGHAT; CDR2 reads FQNNGV. With 3 bases removed from V and 15 bases from J, the gap between germline ends came to 11 bases. CDR3 length equals 11 residues. Donors were grouped by their self-reported clinical history. The origin of this receptor is a man aged 30 to 45 who had recovered from COVID-19. The sample taken for sequencing was PBMCs or T cells enriched from blood (not recorded which). V usage is TRBV11-2 and J usage is TRBJ2-2; D gene uncertain. DNA for the CDR3: TGTGCCAGCAGCTTGTCTGGGCCGATGTTTTTT. As protein: CASSLSGPMFF.